The 27 T cell receptor beta chains presented below share a single source sample, sequenced in a study of shared clonotypes between healthy human individuals. TCRdb's copy holds only in-frame clones and misses some; the assay was immunoSEQ multiplex PCR. The sample contains 2 million to 2.5 million clones, under 95% of which appear only once. What was sequenced was naive CD4+ T cells from PBMCs. Subset of the sample: CD45RA+ positively selected. The receptor set was obtained from a man aged 18-30 years in good health. Some clones in this sample may be carry-over from other donors' samples.

About this clone: Compared with germline, one end of the junction differs, possibly owing to a read error. The chain recombines TRBV27 with TRBJ1-1; the D gene is possibly TRBD1 (5 bases). CDR1 is MNHEY, CDR2 SMNVEV, per germline (reference sequence). CDR3 size: 12 residues. The CDR3 region has the DNA TGTGCCAGCGGTTTTCGGGGGACTGAAGCTTTCTTT. This encodes CASGFRGTEAFF.

The J gene is TRBJ2-2, the V gene TRBV6-5; 10 bases fit TRBD2. The length of the CDR3 is 16 residues. Unmatched junction bases numbered 4, after V lost 0 bases and J lost 6 bases. The germline V gene has CDR1 MNHEY and CDR2 SVGAGI. CDR3 bases: TGTGCCAGCAGTTACTCGGGACTAGCGTCTCCCGGGGAGCTGTTTTTT. This translates into CASSYSGLASPGELFF.

Note on this clone: Its ends do not fully match the called genes, so a read error is possible. The chain uses TRBV18 and TRBJ2-7; the match to TRBD1 covers 10 bases. This CDR3 is 13 amino acids long. The germline CDR1 and CDR2 sequences are KGHSH and LQKENI. The CDR3 spells CASSPRQGAPSDF. The CDR3 DNA is TGTGCCAGCTCACCCAGACAGGGGGCCCCCTCGGACTTC.

This clone was seen more than once but under ten times. The chain carries TRBV29-1 and TRBJ1-1; D is unclear. V lost 1 base and J lost 6, with 12 bases in between. The CDR3 totals 13 residues. Germline V CDR1 and CDR2: SQVTM, ANQGSEA. In DNA form, the CDR3 reads TGCAGCGTTGAAGGAGGGTTTGACGCTGAAGCTTTCTTT. Translating gives CSVEGGFDAEAFF. Full variable domain (missing parts from reference TRBV29-1 and TRBJ1-1): SAVISQKPSRDICQRGTSLTIQCQVDSQVTMMFWYRQQPGQSLTLIATANQGSEATYESGFVIDKFPISRPNLTFSTLTVSNMSPEDSSIYLCSVEGGFDAEAFFGQGTRLTVV.

Turning to this clone: The sample contains more than one DNA sequence encoding this CDR3. J is TRBJ2-3 and V is TRBV7-2; D gene uncertain. The CDR3 runs to 13 residues. Trimming stripped 5 bases from V and 1 base from J, with 7 bases between. Germline CDR1 SGHTA, CDR2 FQGNSA. The CDR3 reads CASSLSGTDTQYF. DNA of the CDR3: TGTGCCAGCAGCCTGTCGGGCACAGATACGCAGTATTTT.

The chain is built from TRBV15 and TRBJ2-7, with 13 positions matching TRBD2. V shed 1 base and J 7 bases; nucleotides not matched to a gene: 4. The V gene's germline CDR1 is LNHNV and CDR2 YYDKDF (reference sequence). The length of the CDR3 is 15 residues. CDR3 nucleotide sequence: TGTGCCACCAGCAGAGGGACTAGCGGGAGTCGGGAGCAGTACTTC. Translating gives CATSRGTSGSREQYF.

The chain carries TRBV5-6 and TRBJ2-1; no clear D. Germline V CDR1 and CDR2: SGHDT, YYEEEE. V lost 7 bases and J 0 bases, leaving 14 bases between the germline ends. The CDR3 runs 15 residues. CDR3 coding DNA: TGTGCCAGCTTGCTAGGGCCTAGCTCCTACAATGAGCAGTTCTTC. Its translation: CASLLGPSSYNEQFF.

This chain links TRBV30 with TRBJ2-4, with TRBD1 matching over 7 bases. Germline trimming cut 2 bases from V and 1 base from J; bases unmatched to any gene: 5. CDR1 and CDR2 (germline): GTSNPN, SVGIG (reference sequence). The CDR3 is made up of 15 amino acids. The CDR3 DNA reads TGTGCCTGGAGTCTGACAGGGTTGGCCAAAAACATTCAGTACTTC. The encoded protein is CAWSLTGLAKNIQYF.

V and J are TRBV4-3 and TRBJ1-3, with D possibly TRBD1 on 6 matching bases. V lost 6 bases and J 0 bases, leaving 18 bases between the germline ends. CDR1 is LGHNA and CDR2 is YSLEER in the germline V gene. This CDR3 contains 17 residues. This CDR3 is CASRNTETGPSGNTIYF. The CDR3 bases are TGCGCCAGCAGGAATACTGAGACAGGACCCTCTGGAAACACCATATATTTT.

This clone was seen a single time. The same CDR3 can be traced to other DNA sequences in this sample. V gene TRBV18 combines with J gene TRBJ2-6; D gene uncertain. Deletions cut 0 bases from V and 1 base from J, with 4 bases between. Germline CDR1 and CDR2: KGHSH and LQKENI. The CDR3 loop spans 15 amino acids. CDR3 in amino acids: CASSPPGSGANVLTF. The CDR3 DNA follows: TGTGCCAGCTCACCACCGGGTTCTGGGGCCAACGTCCTGACTTTC. Filled out from reference TRBV18 and TRBJ2-6, the complete variable domain reads NAGVMQNPRHLVRRRGQEARLRCSPMKGHSHVYWYRQLPEEGLKFMVYLQKENIIDESGMPKERFSAEFPKEGPSILRIQQVVRGDSAAYFCASSPPGSGANVLTFGAGSRLTVL.

The CDR3 coding sequence is TGTGCCATCAGCAGGGACAGGGGGTTGATCGGGGAGCTGTTTTTT. It encodes CAISRDRGLIGELFF. The chain uses TRBV10-3 and TRBJ2-2; 11 bases align to TRBD1. CDR1 and CDR2 (germline): ENHRY, SYGVKD. V was clipped by 6 bases and J by 7 bases; unmatched bases: 7. This CDR3 comprises 15 residues.

The CDR3 spells CASSPFYNEQFF. CDR3 bases: TGTGCCAGCAGTCCCTTTTACAATGAGCAGTTCTTC. The chain uses TRBV28 and TRBJ2-1; D not resolved. Trimming took off 5 bases at V and 4 bases at J, with 6 bases between the two ends. The CDR3 consists of 12 residues. The germline CDR1 and CDR2 sequences are MDHEN and SYDVKM.

The rearrangement links TRBV5-1 to TRBJ2-6; D gene uncertain. The CDR3 is 15 residues long. Germline values: CDR1 SGHRS, CDR2 YFSETQ. V shed 3 bases and J shed 4 bases, with 11 bases lying between them. The CDR3 spells CASSSRPFGANVLTF. The DNA of the CDR3 is TGCGCCAGCAGCTCTCGTCCCTTCGGGGCCAACGTCCTGACTTTC.

This clone was observed once. This chain uses TRBV10-2 with TRBJ1-4; 7 nucleotides line up with TRBD1. Looked up from germline, CDR1 is WSHSY and CDR2 is SAAADI. The V gene end was trimmed by 7 bases and the J gene end by 1 base; junction bases not matched to a gene: 0. This CDR3 has 13 amino acids. CDR3 DNA sequence: TGCGCCAGCACAGGGGGAACTAATGAAAAACTGTTTTTT. Translation gives CASTGGTNEKLFF.

The V and J genes are TRBV5-1 and TRBJ1-1; 11 bases line up with TRBD1. Germline lookup yields CDR1 SGHRS and CDR2 YFSETQ. The J segment lost 4 bases and the V segment lost 4 bases, leaving 3 bases of the junction unmatched. CDR3 size: 14 residues. CDR3 loop: CASSGQGAGTEAFF. CDR3 bases: TGCGCCAGCAGCGGACAGGGGGCAGGCACTGAAGCTTTCTTT.

This chain links TRBV28 with TRBJ1-5; D not certain. The ends were cut back, 7 bases at V and 4 bases at J, with 8 bases in the middle. Germline CDR1 reads MDHEN; CDR2 reads SYDVKM. This CDR3 contains 12 residues. The DNA of the CDR3 is TGTGCCAGCAAGTCAGTGAATCAGCCCCAGCATTTT. Translating it yields CASKSVNQPQHF.

The gene calls are TRBV27 and TRBJ2-5; possibly TRBD2 for D (6 bases). V was pared by 1 base and J by 4 bases, with 10 bases between. Looked up from germline, CDR1 is MNHEY and CDR2 is SMNVEV (reference sequence). The CDR3 is made up of 14 amino acids. CDR3 DNA: TGTGCCAGCAGTTTATACGGGAGCGGAGAGACCCAGTACTTC. This codes for CASSLYGSGETQYF.

The chain uses TRBV29-1 and TRBJ2-6; 7 bases fit TRBD1. V shed 6 bases, J shed 1 base, and the junction held 0 bases outside the gene matches. Germline CDR1 is SQVTM and CDR2 is ANQGSEA. This CDR3 spans 13 amino acids. The CDR3 loop is CSVTGSGANVLTF. The CDR3 DNA reads TGCAGCGTGACAGGGTCTGGGGCCAACGTCCTGACTTTC. Complete variable domain (other parts from reference TRBV29-1 and TRBJ2-6): SAVISQKPSRDICQRGTSLTIQCQVDSQVTMMFWYRQQPGQSLTLIATANQGSEATYESGFVIDKFPISRPNLTFSTLTVSNMSPEDSSIYLCSVTGSGANVLTFGAGSRLTVL.

The chain uses TRBV6-1 and TRBJ1-1; D is ambiguous. The CDR3 consists of 13 residues. The V end was cut by 6 bases, the J end by 3 bases, with 11 bases between. CDR1 MNHNS and CDR2 SASEGT come from the germline V gene. CDR3: CASSTKRDTEAFF. CDR3 coding DNA: TGTGCCAGCAGCACAAAAAGGGACACTGAAGCTTTCTTT.

CDR3 DNA: TGTGCCAGCTCACCTTCTCGGGGATTCAATCAGCCCCAGCATTTT. It specifies CASSPSRGFNQPQHF. J is TRBJ1-5 and V is TRBV18; D uncertain. CDR1 is KGHSH, CDR2 LQKENI, per germline. V lost 3 bases to trimming and J lost 3 bases, with 12 bases between them. The CDR3 runs to 15 residues.

The J gene is TRBJ2-5, the V gene TRBV2; 7 positions agree with TRBD2. Per germline, CDR1 SNHLY and CDR2 FYNNEI. V was clipped by 2 bases and J by 4 bases; unmatched bases: 7. The length of the CDR3 is 15 residues. As DNA, the CDR3 is TGTGCCAGCAGTGAACAGGGAGGGAGGGGAGAGACCCAGTACTTC. It is translated as CASSEQGGRGETQYF.

Note on this clone: The same CDR3 can be traced to other DNA sequences in this sample. V and J are TRBV28 and TRBJ2-5, with 12 bases identical to TRBD1. Germline V lookup: CDR1 MDHEN, CDR2 SYDVKM. There are 16 residues in the CDR3. With 5 bases clipped from V and 5 bases from J, the junction kept 9 bases outside the gene matches. The CDR3 coding sequence is TGTGCCAGCAGTGAACCGGGACAGGGGGCGCGGGAGACCCAGTACTTC. This encodes CASSEPGQGARETQYF. The entire variable domain, with the rest obtained from reference TRBV28 and TRBJ2-5, is as follows: DVKVTQSSRYLVKRTGEKVFLECVQDMDHENMFWYRQDPGLGLRLIYFSYDVKMKEKGDIPEGYSVSREKKERFSLILESASTNQTSMYLCASSEPGQGARETQYFGPGTRLLVL.

This chain uses TRBV19 with TRBJ1-5; no clear D. Germline values: CDR1 LNHDA, CDR2 SQIVND (reference sequence). Trimming took 1 base from V and 0 from J, leaving 7 bases between them. This CDR3 is built from 15 residues. This CDR3 is CASSIVGNSNQPQHF. CDR3 nucleotide sequence: TGTGCCAGTAGTATAGTAGGAAATAGCAATCAGCCCCAGCATTTT.

The chain employs TRBV5-6 and TRBJ1-5; 8 bases align to TRBD1. Germline CDR1 reads SGHDT; CDR2 reads YYEEEE. The ends lost 0 bases at V and 7 bases at J; junction bases unmatched: 0. The CDR3 length is 13 residues. This CDR3 is CASSLAGGQPQHF. The CDR3 coding sequence is TGTGCCAGCAGCTTGGCAGGGGGCCAGCCCCAGCATTTT.

The chain joins TRBV5-4 to TRBJ2-3; a possible D gene is TRBD1 (6 bases). The ends were cut back, 1 base at V and 1 base at J, with 19 bases in the middle. There are 18 residues in the CDR3. The germline V gene encodes CDR1 SGHNT and CDR2 YYREEE (reference sequence). CDR3 coding DNA: TGTGCCAGCAGCTTGTCAAGGTCAGGGGCGCTTCGCACAGATACGCAGTATTTT. Translating gives CASSLSRSGALRTDTQYF.

The rearrangement links TRBV2 to TRBJ2-3; TRBD2 matches at 7 bases. V shed 2 bases and J 2 bases; nucleotides not matched to a gene: 7. CDR1 and CDR2 from the germline V gene are SNHLY and FYNNEI. The CDR3 sequence is 16 residues long. In DNA, the CDR3 is TGTGCCAGCAGTGAATTCTCTAGCGGATACACAGATACGCAGTATTTT. This translates into CASSEFSSGYTDTQYF.

This chain connects TRBV2 to TRBJ2-2; 9 nucleotides align to TRBD2. Germline CDR1 reads SNHLY; CDR2 reads FYNNEI. CDR3 length: 14 amino acids. The V segment lost 5 bases and the J segment 7 bases; nucleotides outside the gene matches: 5. CDR3 sequence: CASSSSGIVGELFF. The DNA for the CDR3 is TGTGCCAGCAGTTCTAGCGGGATTGTCGGGGAGCTGTTTTTT.